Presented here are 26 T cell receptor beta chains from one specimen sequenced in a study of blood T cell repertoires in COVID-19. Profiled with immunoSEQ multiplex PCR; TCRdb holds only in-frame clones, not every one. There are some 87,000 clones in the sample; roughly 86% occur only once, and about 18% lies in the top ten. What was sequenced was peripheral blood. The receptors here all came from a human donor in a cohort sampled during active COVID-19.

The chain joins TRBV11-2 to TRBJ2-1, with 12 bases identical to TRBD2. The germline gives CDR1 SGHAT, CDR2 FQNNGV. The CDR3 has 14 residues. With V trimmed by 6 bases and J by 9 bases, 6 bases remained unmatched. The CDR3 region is CASRLAGGQVEQFF. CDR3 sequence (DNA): TGTGCCAGCAGGCTAGCGGGGGGGCAGGTTGAGCAGTTCTTC.

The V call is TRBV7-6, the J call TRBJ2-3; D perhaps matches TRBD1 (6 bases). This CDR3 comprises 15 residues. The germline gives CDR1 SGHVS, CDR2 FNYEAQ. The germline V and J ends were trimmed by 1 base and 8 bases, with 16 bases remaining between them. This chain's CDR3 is CASSLELGLGATQYF. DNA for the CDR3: TGTGCCAGCAGCTTAGAACTTGGGTTGGGGGCTACGCAGTATTTT.

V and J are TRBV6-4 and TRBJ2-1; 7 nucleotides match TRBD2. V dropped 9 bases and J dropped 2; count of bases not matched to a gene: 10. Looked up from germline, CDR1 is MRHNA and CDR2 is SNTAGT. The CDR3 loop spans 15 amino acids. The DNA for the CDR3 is TGTGCCAGTCAAGCCGCCGGGACTACCTACAATGAGCAGTTCTTC. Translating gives CASQAAGTTYNEQFF.

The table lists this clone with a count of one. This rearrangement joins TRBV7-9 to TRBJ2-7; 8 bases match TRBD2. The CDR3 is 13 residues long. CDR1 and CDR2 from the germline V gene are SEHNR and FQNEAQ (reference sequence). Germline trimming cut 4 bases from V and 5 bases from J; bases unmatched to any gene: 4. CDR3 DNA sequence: TGTGCCAGCAGCTGGGACGGGGGGGACGAGCAGTACTTC. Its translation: CASSWDGGDEQYF.

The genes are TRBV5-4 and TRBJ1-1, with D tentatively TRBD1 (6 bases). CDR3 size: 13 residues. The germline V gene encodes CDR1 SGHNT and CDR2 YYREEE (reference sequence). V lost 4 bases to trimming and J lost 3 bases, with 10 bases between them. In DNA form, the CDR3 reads TGTGCCAGCAGCCTGGACAGCTACACTGAAGCTTTCTTT. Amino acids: CASSLDSYTEAFF.

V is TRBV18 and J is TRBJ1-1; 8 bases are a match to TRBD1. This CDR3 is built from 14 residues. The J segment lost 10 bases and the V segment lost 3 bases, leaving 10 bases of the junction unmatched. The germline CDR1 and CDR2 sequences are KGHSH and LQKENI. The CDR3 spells CASSPPGQAAVAFF. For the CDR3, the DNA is TGTGCCAGCTCACCGCCGGGACAGGCTGCTGTAGCTTTCTTT. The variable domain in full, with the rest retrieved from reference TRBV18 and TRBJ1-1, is NAGVMQNPRHLVRRRGQEARLRCSPMKGHSHVYWYRQLPEEGLKFMVYLQKENIIDESGMPKERFSAEFPKEGPSILRIQQVVRGDSAAYFCASSPPGQAAVAFFGQGTRLTVV.

The CDR3 DNA reads TGTGCCAGCAGGCGGGGGGCCCGGGAGACCCAGTACTTC. Translated, it gives CASRRGARETQYF. This chain joins TRBV2 and TRBJ2-5; the match to TRBD2 covers 8 bases. After removal of 6 bases from V and 5 bases from J, the junction contained 5 bases not matched to a gene. Germline-derived CDR1 and CDR2 are SNHLY and FYNNEI. There are 13 residues in the CDR3.

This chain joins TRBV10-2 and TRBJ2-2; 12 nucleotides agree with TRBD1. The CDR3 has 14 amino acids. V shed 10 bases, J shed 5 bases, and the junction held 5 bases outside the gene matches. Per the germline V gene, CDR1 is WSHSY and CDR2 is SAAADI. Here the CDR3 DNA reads TGCGCCACTAGGGACAGGGGGCGTACCGGGGAGCTGTTTTTT. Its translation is CATRDRGRTGELFF.

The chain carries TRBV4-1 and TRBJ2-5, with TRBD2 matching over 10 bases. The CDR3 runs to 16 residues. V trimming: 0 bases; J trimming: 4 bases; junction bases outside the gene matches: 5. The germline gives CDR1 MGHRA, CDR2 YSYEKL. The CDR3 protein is CASSQDRGLAAETQYF. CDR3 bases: TGCGCCAGCAGCCAAGATAGAGGACTAGCGGCAGAGACCCAGTACTTC.

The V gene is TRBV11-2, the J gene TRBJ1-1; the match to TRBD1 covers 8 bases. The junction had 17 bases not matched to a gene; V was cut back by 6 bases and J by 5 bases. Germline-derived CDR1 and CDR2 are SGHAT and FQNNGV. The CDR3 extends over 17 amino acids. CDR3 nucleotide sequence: TGTGCCAGCAGACCAGGGGGCAGGGGGCTCTCGAGTACTGAAGCTTTCTTT. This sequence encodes CASRPGGRGLSSTEAFF.

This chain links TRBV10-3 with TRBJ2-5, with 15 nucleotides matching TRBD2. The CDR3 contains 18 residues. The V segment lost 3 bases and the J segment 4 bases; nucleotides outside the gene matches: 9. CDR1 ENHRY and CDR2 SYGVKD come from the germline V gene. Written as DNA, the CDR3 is TGTGCCATCAGTGACCCGACCCGGACTAGCGGGGGGGGAGAGACCCAGTACTTC. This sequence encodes CAISDPTRTSGGGETQYF.

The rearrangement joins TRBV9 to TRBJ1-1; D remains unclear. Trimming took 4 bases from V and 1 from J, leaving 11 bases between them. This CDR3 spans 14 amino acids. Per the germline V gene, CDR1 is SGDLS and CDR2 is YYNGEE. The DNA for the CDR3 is TGTGCCAGCAGCCCTCACCCAGGGAACACTGAAGCTTTCTTT. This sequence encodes CASSPHPGNTEAFF.

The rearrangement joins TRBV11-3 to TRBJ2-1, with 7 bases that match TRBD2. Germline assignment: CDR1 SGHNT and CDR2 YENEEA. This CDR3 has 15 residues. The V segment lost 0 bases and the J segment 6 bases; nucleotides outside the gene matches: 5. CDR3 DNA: TGTGCCAGCAGCTTAGATTACGGGGGGTCCAATGAGCAGTTCTTC. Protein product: CASSLDYGGSNEQFF.

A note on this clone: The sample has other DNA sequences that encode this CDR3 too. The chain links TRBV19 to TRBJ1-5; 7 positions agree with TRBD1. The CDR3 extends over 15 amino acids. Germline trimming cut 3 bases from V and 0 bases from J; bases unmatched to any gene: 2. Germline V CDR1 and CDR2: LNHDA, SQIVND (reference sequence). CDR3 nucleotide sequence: TGTGCCAGTAGTATGGGACAGACTAGCAATCAGCCCCAGCATTTT. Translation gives CASSMGQTSNQPQHF.

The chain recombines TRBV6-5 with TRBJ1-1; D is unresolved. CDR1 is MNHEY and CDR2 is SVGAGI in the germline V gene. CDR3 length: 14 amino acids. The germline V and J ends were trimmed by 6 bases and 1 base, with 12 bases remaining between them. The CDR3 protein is CASSPLSQNTEAFF. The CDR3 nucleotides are TGTGCCAGCAGCCCACTAAGCCAGAACACTGAAGCTTTCTTT.

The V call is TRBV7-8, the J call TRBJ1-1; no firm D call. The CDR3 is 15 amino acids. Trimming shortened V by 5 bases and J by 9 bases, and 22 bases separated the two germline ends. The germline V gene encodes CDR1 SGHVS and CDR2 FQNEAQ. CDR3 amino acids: CASSPIPGREGKAFF. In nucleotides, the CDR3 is TGTGCCAGCAGCCCAATACCGGGTAGGGAGGGAAAAGCTTTCTTT.

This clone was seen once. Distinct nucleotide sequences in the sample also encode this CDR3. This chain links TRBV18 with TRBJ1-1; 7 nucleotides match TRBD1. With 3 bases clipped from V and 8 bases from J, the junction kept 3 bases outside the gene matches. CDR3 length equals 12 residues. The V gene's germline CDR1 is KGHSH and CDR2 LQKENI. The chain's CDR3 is CASSPDRAEAFF. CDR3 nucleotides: TGTGCCAGCTCACCCGACAGGGCAGAAGCTTTCTTT.

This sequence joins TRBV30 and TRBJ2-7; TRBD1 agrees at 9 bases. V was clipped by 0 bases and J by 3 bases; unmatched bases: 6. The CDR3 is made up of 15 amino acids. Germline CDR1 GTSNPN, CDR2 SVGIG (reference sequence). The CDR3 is CAWSVGTGIIYEQYF. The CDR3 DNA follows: TGTGCCTGGAGTGTTGGGACAGGGATTATCTACGAGCAGTACTTC.

CDR3 sequence (DNA): TGTGCCAGCACTCAAGGGGCGCGAGGAAACACCATATATTTT. It is translated as CASTQGARGNTIYF. The genes are TRBV6-5 and TRBJ1-3; TRBD1 is a possible D gene (5 bases). Trimming took off 7 bases at V and 4 bases at J, with 14 bases between the two ends. Germline V CDR1 and CDR2: MNHEY, SVGAGI. The CDR3 has 14 amino acids.

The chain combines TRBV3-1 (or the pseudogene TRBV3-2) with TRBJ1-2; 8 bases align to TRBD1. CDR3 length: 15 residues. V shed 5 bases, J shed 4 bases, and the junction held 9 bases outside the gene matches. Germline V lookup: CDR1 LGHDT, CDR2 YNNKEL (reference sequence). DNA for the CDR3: TGTGCCAGCAGCTTCCGGGACAGGATTTTCTATGGCTACACCTTC. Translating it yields CASSFRDRIFYGYTF.

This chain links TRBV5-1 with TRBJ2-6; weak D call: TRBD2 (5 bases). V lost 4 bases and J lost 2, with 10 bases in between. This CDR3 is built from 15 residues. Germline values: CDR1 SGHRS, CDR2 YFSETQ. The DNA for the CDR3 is TGCGCCAGCAGCACCGAGAGGGCTGGGGCCAACGTCCTGACTTTC. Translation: CASSTERAGANVLTF. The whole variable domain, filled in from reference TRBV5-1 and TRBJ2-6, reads KAGVTQTPRYLIKTRGQQVTLSCSPISGHRSVSWYQQTPGQGLQFLFEYFSETQRNKGNFPGRFSGRQFSNSRSEMNVSTLELGDSALYLCASSTERAGANVLTFGAGSRLTVL.

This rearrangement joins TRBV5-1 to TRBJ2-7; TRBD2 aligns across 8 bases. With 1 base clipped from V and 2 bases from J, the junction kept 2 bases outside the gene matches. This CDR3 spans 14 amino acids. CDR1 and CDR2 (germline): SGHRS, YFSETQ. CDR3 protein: CASSLPAGAYEQYF. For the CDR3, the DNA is TGCGCCAGCAGCTTGCCAGCGGGGGCCTACGAGCAGTACTTC.

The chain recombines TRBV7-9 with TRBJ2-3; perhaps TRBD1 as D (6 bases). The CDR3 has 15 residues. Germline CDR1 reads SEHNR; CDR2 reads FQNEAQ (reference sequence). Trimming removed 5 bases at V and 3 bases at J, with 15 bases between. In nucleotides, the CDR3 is TGTGCCAGCAGCCAAGGGACATCAGGGACAGATACGCAGTATTTT. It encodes CASSQGTSGTDTQYF.

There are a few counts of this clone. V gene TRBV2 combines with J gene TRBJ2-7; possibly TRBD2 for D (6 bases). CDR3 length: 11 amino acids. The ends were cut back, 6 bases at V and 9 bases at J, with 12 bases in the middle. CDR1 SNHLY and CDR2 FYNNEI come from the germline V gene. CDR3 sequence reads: CASSGDFGQYF. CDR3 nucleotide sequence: TGTGCCAGCAGCGGGGACTTTGGGCAGTACTTC.

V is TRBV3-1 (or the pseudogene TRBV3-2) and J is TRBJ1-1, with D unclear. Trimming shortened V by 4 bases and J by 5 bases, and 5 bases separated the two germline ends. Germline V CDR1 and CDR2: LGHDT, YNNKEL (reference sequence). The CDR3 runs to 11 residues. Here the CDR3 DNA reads TGTGCCAGCAGCCTACAAACTGAAGCTTTCTTT. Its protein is CASSLQTEAFF.

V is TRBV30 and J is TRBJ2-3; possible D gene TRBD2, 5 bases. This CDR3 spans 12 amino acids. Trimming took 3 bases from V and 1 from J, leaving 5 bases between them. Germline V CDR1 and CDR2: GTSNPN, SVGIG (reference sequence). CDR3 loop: CAWSGGTDTQYF. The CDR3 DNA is TGTGCCTGGAGCGGGGGCACAGATACGCAGTATTTT.